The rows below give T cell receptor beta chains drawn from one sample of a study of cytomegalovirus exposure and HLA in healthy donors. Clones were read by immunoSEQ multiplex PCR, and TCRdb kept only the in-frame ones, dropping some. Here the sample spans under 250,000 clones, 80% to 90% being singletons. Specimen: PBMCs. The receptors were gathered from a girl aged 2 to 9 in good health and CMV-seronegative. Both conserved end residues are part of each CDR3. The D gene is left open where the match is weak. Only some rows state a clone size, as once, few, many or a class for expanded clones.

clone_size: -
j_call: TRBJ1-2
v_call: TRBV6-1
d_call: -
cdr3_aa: CASSEGGGNTF
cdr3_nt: TGTGCCAGCAGTGAAGGGGGGGGGAACACCTTC

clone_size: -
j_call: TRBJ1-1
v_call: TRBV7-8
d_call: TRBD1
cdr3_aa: CASSLEDTGVGTEAFF
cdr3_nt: TGTGCCAGCAGCTTAGAGGATACAGGGGTGGGCACTGAAGCTTTCTTT

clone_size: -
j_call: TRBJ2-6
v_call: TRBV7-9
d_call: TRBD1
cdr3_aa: CSSSLTQGAYSGANVLTF
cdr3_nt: TGTTCCAGCAGCTTGACACAGGGGGCTTACTCTGGGGCCAACGTCCTGACTTTC

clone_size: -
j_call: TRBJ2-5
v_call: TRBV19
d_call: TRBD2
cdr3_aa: CASKRTSVNQETQYF
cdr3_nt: TGTGCCAGTAAGCGAACTAGCGTTAACCAAGAGACCCAGTACTTC

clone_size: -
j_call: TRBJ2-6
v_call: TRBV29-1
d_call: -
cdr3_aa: CSVVPPGTGANVLTF
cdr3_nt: TGCAGCGTTGTACCGCCAGGGACTGGGGCCAACGTCCTGACTTTC

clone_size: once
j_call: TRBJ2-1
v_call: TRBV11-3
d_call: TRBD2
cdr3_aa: CASSPPQLAGPLTEFF
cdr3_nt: TGTGCCAGCAGCCCTCCTCAACTAGCGGGACCCCTTACGGAGTTCTTC

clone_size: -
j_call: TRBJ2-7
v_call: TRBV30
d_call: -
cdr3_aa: CAWALQGGEQYF
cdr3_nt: TGTGCCTGGGCTTTGCAGGGAGGCGAGCAGTACTTC

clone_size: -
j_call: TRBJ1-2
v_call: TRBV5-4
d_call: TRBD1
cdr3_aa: CASSPGQGRGGSGYTF
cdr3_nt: TGTGCCAGCAGCCCAGGACAGGGGCGAGGAGGAAGTGGCTACACCTTC

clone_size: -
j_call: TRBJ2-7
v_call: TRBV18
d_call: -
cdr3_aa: CASSPGQDYYEQYF
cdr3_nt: TGTGCCAGCTCACCGGGTCAGGATTACTACGAGCAGTACTTC

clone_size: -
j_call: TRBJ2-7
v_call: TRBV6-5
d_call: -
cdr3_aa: CASKRVYEQYF
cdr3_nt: TGTGCCAGCAAGCGGGTCTACGAGCAGTACTTC

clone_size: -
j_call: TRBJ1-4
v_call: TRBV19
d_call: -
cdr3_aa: CASSDGGASEKLFF
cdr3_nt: TGTGCCAGTAGTGACGGCGGAGCATCCGAAAAACTGTTTTTT

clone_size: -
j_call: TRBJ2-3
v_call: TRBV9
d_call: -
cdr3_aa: CASSPSFGGGTGTQYF
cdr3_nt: TGTGCCAGCAGCCCAAGCTTTGGGGGGGGCACAGGTACGCAGTATTTT

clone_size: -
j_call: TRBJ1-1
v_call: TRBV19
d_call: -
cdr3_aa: CASMRGRRAGNTEAFF
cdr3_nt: TGTGCCAGTATGCGTGGGAGAAGGGCTGGGAACACTGAAGCTTTCTTT

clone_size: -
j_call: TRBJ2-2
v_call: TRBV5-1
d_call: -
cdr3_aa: CATRIESSAGELFF
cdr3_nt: TGCGCCACCAGGATCGAGTCTTCGGCCGGGGAGCTGTTTTTT

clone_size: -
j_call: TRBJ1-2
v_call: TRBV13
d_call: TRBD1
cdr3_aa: CASSYATGVLSYGYTF
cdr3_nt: TGTGCCAGCAGCTACGCAACAGGGGTCCTGAGCTATGGCTACACCTTC

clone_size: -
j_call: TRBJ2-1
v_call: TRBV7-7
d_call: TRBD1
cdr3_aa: CASSNGQGSYNEQFF
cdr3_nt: TGTGCCAGCAGCAATGGACAGGGATCCTACAATGAGCAGTTCTTC

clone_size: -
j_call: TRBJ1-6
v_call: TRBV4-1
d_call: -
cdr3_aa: CASSQRLSFNSPLHF
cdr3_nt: TGCGCCAGCAGCCAACGTCTGAGCTTTAATTCACCCCTCCACTTT

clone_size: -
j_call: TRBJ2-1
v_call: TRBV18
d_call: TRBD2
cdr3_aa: CASSPRLAGEVNEQFF
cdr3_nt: TGTGCCAGCTCACCTCGACTAGCGGGAGAGGTGAATGAGCAGTTCTTC

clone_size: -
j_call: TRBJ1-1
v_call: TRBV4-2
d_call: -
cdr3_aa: CASSHPGGTGTEAFF
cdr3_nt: TGTGCCAGCAGCCACCCGGGGGGGACCGGCACTGAAGCTTTCTTT

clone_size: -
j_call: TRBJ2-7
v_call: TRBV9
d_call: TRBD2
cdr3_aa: CASSPGGPGLAGGRAYEQYF
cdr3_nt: TGTGCCAGCAGCCCGGGAGGGCCCGGACTAGCGGGGGGGCGGGCCTACGAGCAGTACTTC

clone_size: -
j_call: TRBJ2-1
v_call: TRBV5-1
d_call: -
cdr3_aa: CASSLSPELEQFF
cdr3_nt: TGCGCCAGCAGCTTGTCCCCCGAGTTGGAGCAGTTCTTC

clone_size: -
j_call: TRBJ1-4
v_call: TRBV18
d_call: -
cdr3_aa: CASSPGLNEKLFF
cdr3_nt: TGTGCCAGCTCACCGGGACTTAATGAAAAACTGTTTTTT

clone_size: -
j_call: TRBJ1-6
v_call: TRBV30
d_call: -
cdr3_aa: CAWSQDRPRSPLHF
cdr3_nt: TGTGCCTGGAGTCAAGACAGACCTCGGTCACCCCTCCACTTT

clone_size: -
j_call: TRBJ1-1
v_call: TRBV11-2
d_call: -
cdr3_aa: CASSLGAGGLEAFF
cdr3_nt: TGTGCCAGCAGCTTAGGCGCGGGGGGCCTTGAAGCTTTCTTT

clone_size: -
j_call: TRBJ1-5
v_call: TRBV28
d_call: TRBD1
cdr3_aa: CASSFLDRGNQPQHF
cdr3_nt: TGTGCCAGCAGTTTCCTCGACAGGGGCAATCAGCCCCAGCATTTT

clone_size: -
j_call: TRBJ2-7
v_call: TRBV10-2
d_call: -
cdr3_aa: CASSGISGVIYEQYF
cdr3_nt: TGCGCCAGCAGTGGGATTTCAGGGGTAATCTACGAGCAGTACTTC

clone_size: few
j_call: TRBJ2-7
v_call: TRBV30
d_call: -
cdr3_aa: CAWTRGIGYEQYF
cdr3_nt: TGTGCCTGGACCCGGGGGATCGGGTACGAGCAGTACTTC

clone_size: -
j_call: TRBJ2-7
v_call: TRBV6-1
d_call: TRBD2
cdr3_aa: CASSHGGAMGYEQYF
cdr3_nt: TGTGCCAGCAGCCACGGGGGGGCCATGGGTTACGAGCAGTACTTC